This T cell receptor (beta chain) came from a study of blood T cell repertoires in COVID-19 (dated by TCRdb to about 2020). Context from the whole study: Samples from collaborators originated in the United States, Italy and Spain and spanned both the acute and convalescent phases of COVID-19. A de-identified subject ID, COVID-19 status, age in years and sex were almost always included in the sample metadata. The repertoires were released in a freely available public database intended as a resource for research on the immune response to SARS-CoV-2. Deeply sampled blood TCRbeta repertoires from subjects exposed to, actively infected with, or recovered from COVID-19 were included in the dataset. Where available, HLA class I and class II types were taken from metadata supplied by the sample provider and were not determined by assay-based typing. The samples were drawn from the first 160 participants of the ongoing ImmuneRACE study and from some 1,300 subjects provided by 6 global collaborators. The material from the prospective study consisted of cDNA or gDNA derived from T cells, B-cell-depleted T cells, or PBMCs.

One collaborating source in Seattle enrolled patients during active infection and followed them longitudinally through the course of disease. Each collaborating institution followed its own protocols to collect whole blood in K2EDTA tubes. For TCRbeta analysis, collaborators shipped samples in one of three forms: frozen whole blood, isolated PBMCs, or DNA extracted from either of those sample types. This clone has a single count. What this receptor recognizes is not known. Within one base of it there is no much larger clone, and no base qualities were kept. TCRbeta CDR3 regions were amplified from genomic DNA using the immunoSEQ Assay, a bias-controlled multiplex PCR. The paper's processing steps were these. Within the assay, amplification of reference gene primers was used to estimate how many nucleated cells each sample contained. To quantify the absolute abundance of each unique TCRbeta CDR3 rearrangement, sequence reads were collapsed and filtered. For each sample, productive Simpson clonality was calculated as the square root of Simpson's diversity index over productive rearrangements. Not all clones reach the TCRdb copy of this immuneACCESS table, which keeps in-frame sequences only. Checked studies attribute under half of the gap to unresolved V genes and leave the rest unexplained. V, J and clone size are taken as reported in that table, and D and trimming were inferred from the DNA itself. This sample is represented by fewer than 250,000 clones; over 90% of them were singletons. The ten largest clonotypes hold over 0.65% of the sample.

Including cysteine and phenylalanine, the CDR3 has 10 amino acids. The sequence is cut down to CDR3 DNA, 30 bases in frame from base 1. Cut back by 8 bases and 2 bases, the V and J ends lie 4 bases apart. Based on the germline V gene, the CDR1 and CDR2 sequences are SGHAT and FQNNGV. Broad study findings and their caveats: Clinical and demographic metadata were provided uncurated, with the amount varying by source and participant.

This chain is built from TRBV11-2 and TRBJ2-7; the D gene lacks a confident call. The clonotype was recovered from a man aged 25 to 45 with COVID-19, enrolled during active disease. Sequenced input: peripheral blood. CDR3 sequence: CASGTYEQYF. The bases read TGTGCCAGCGGCACCTACGAGCAGTACTTC. Outside the CDR3, residues come from the reference TRBV11-2 and TRBJ2-7 proteins, so the full variable domain is: EAGVAQSPRYKIIEKRQSVAFWCNPISGHATLYWYQQILGQGPKLLIQFQNNGVVDDSQLPKDRFSAERLKGVDSTLKIQPAKLEDSAVYLCASGTYEQYFGPGTRLTVT.